Listed below are T cell receptor beta chains from one sample, sequenced in a study of T cell responses to AZD1222 COVID-19 vaccine. TCRdb's copy holds only in-frame clones and misses some; the assay was immunoSEQ multiplex PCR. Of 110,000 to 150,000 clones listed, 93% were seen once; the top ten hold 5% to 6.5%. Sequencing was performed on peripheral blood, taken on day 0 of AZD1222 vaccination. Receptors originate from an adult in good health. CDR3s include the opening cysteine and the closing phenylalanine or tryptophan. The order of the fields is J gene, clone size, D gene, V gene, CDR3 DNA, CDR3 protein. The D gene is left open where the match is weak. The size field is filled for only some rows; it gives once, few, many or a size class.

TRBJ2-7 | - | TRBD2 | TRBV7-9 | TGTGCCAGCAGTTCGACCGGGACTAGGCTGGGCGAGCAGTACTTC | CASSSTGTRLGEQYF
TRBJ1-2 | - | - | TRBV28 | TGTGCCAGCAGTTTATCTGGGGGCTGGAATGGCTACACCTTC | CASSLSGGWNGYTF
TRBJ2-7 | - | - | TRBV27 | TGTGCCAGCAGTTCCGGGGGAAACGAGCAGTACTTC | CASSSGGNEQYF
TRBJ1-2 | - | - | TRBV2 | TGTGCCAGCAGTTATGGACGGGATGGCTACACCTTC | CASSYGRDGYTF
TRBJ1-1 | - | TRBD1 | TRBV5-4 | TGTGCCAGCAGCCTGGACAGGGACAACACTGAAGCTTTCTTT | CASSLDRDNTEAFF
TRBJ1-3 | once | TRBD1 | TRBV5-6 | TGTGCCAGCAGCTTCGGATTCCGGGACAGAGGAAACACCATATATTTT | CASSFGFRDRGNTIYF
TRBJ1-5 | - | - | TRBV19 | TGTGCCAGTACAGACAGGTCCGGGAGCAATCAGCCCCAGCATTTT | CASTDRSGSNQPQHF
TRBJ2-1 | - | - | TRBV5-1 | TGCGCCAGCAGCTTGGTTCCAGCGGACAATGAGCAGTTCTTC | CASSLVPADNEQFF
TRBJ2-2 | - | - | TRBV7-8 | TGTGCCAGCAGCCCACGCAACACCGGGGAGCTGTTTTTT | CASSPRNTGELFF
TRBJ2-1 | - | - | TRBV4-1 | TGCGCCAGCGGAATTGGGGCCCTTTACAATGAGCAGTTCTTC | CASGIGALYNEQFF
TRBJ2-5 | - | TRBD2 | TRBV4-1 | TGCGCCAGCAGCCCCGCGTGGCGAGCGGGAGAGGGAGAGACCCAGTACTTC | CASSPAWRAGEGETQYF
TRBJ2-7 | - | TRBD2 | TRBV5-6 | TGTGCCAGCAGCTTGGCTAGCGGCCAGGGAAAGGAGTACTTC | CASSLASGQGKEYF
TRBJ1-2 | few | TRBD1 | TRBV11-2 | TGTGCCAGCAGCCTGACAGGGGGCCGCGACTATGGCTACACCTTC | CASSLTGGRDYGYTF
TRBJ1-1 | once | TRBD1 | TRBV12-3/TRBV12-4 | TGTGCCAGCAGGGGACAGGGTGGCACTGAAGCTTTCTTT | CASRGQGGTEAFF
TRBJ2-1 | - | - | TRBV28 | TGTGCCAGCAGTAACGAACTAGTTAATGAGCAGTTCTTC | CASSNELVNEQFF
TRBJ2-4 | - | - | TRBV5-6 | TGTGCCAGCAGCTTTTACTCCCGGGCCGAGAGGGAAAACATTCAGTACTTC | CASSFYSRAERENIQYF
TRBJ2-7 | - | TRBD1 | TRBV5-1 | TGCGCCAGCAGCTTCTCAGGGGGCGCGTACGAGCAGTACTTC | CASSFSGGAYEQYF
TRBJ1-1 | - | - | TRBV20-1 | TGCAGTGCTAGTTTAGGGTTGGACACTGAAGCTTTCTTT | CSASLGLDTEAFF
TRBJ2-3 | - | TRBD1 | TRBV5-1 | TGCGCCAGCAGCAACGGACAGGGGCCAGATACGCAGTATTTT | CASSNGQGPDTQYF
TRBJ1-2 | - | TRBD1 | TRBV6-5 | TGTGCCAGCAGCTGGGACAGCTACTATGGCTACACCTTC | CASSWDSYYGYTF
TRBJ1-5 | - | - | TRBV6-1 | TGTGCCAGCAGTGCAGCGCGAGGGGACAATCAGCCCCAGCATTTT | CASSAARGDNQPQHF
TRBJ2-3 | - | - | TRBV5-6 | TGTGCCAGCAGCTTTGGGATAGATACGCAGTATTTT | CASSFGIDTQYF
TRBJ1-2 | - | TRBD1 | TRBV7-9 | TGTGCCAGCAGCTTAGCTCGAGGACAGGGCGGGGGCTATGGCTACACCTTC | CASSLARGQGGGYGYTF
TRBJ1-3 | - | - | TRBV24-1 | TGTGCCACCAGAAGTGTTTCTGGAAACACCATATATTTT | CATRSVSGNTIYF
TRBJ2-1 | - | TRBD2 | TRBV19 | TGTGCCAGTAGTAGGAGCGGGAACTCAATTTATAATGAGCAGTTCTTC | CASSRSGNSIYNEQFF
TRBJ1-1 | - | TRBD1 | TRBV12-5 | TGTGCTAGTGGAAGGACAGGGGGCGAGGTTGAAGCTTTCTTT | CASGRTGGEVEAFF
TRBJ2-1 | - | - | TRBV7-9 | TGTGCCAGCAGCTTAAATCTAGGGGGTCACAATGAGCAGTTCTTC | CASSLNLGGHNEQFF
TRBJ2-3 | - | - | TRBV14 | TGTGCCAGCAGCCACAGGATAACCCTCACAGATACGCAGTATTTT | CASSHRITLTDTQYF
TRBJ2-5 | - | - | TRBV12-3/TRBV12-4 | TGTGCCAGCAGTTTAAAAGCGACTGAGACCCAGTACTTC | CASSLKATETQYF
TRBJ2-7 | once | TRBD2 | TRBV7-9 | TGTGCCAGCAGCTTAGCTTCGGCGGGGGACTCCTACGAGCAGTACTTC | CASSLASAGDSYEQYF
TRBJ2-1 | - | - | TRBV7-2 | TGTGCCAGCAGCTTAGTCGTTGGTAGCGGATACAATGAGCAGTTCTTC | CASSLVVGSGYNEQFF
TRBJ2-1 | - | TRBD2 | TRBV4-2 | TGTGCCAGCAGCCAACTCGGGACTAGCGGACCCAATGAGCAGTTCTTC | CASSQLGTSGPNEQFF
TRBJ2-5 | - | - | TRBV5-1 | TGCGCCAGCAGCTTGCGAGAGACCCAGTACTTC | CASSLRETQYF
TRBJ1-4 | - | - | TRBV10-3 | TGTGCCATCAGCCCGAAGGGGAACAATGAAAAACTGTTTTTT | CAISPKGNNEKLFF
TRBJ2-1 | - | TRBD2 | TRBV24-1 | TGTGCCACCAGTGAATCGGGACTAGCGGGCAATGAGCAGTTCTTC | CATSESGLAGNEQFF
TRBJ2-6 | - | - | TRBV3-1/TRBV3-2 | TGTGCCAGCAGCCCTTCTGGGGCCAACGTCCTGACTTTC | CASSPSGANVLTF
TRBJ1-5 | - | - | TRBV19 | TGTGCCAGTAGTAAAGTAGATAGCAATCAGCCCCAGCATTTT | CASSKVDSNQPQHF
TRBJ2-3 | - | - | TRBV19 | TGTGCCAGTAGTCCACCTGGTACCCCAGATACGCAGTATTTT | CASSPPGTPDTQYF
TRBJ2-1 | - | - | TRBV12-5 | TGTGCTAGTGGTTTGGACCTAAGGGATGAGCAGTTCTTC | CASGLDLRDEQFF
TRBJ1-3 | - | - | TRBV2 | TGTGCCAGCAGCATTATGGGGGACACCATATATTTT | CASSIMGDTIYF
TRBJ1-2 | - | TRBD1 | TRBV6-2/TRBV6-3 | TGTGCCAGCAGTTACTCCCGAGGACAGGAGCTTACTAACTATGGCTACACCTTC | CASSYSRGQELTNYGYTF
TRBJ1-1 | - | - | TRBV12-3/TRBV12-4 | TGTGCCAGCAGTTTAACAGGAGTAAGCGGAGCTTTCTTT | CASSLTGVSGAFF
TRBJ2-3 | - | - | TRBV11-3 | TGTGCCAGCAGCTTAGGACGGCAACATACGCAGTATTTT | CASSLGRQHTQYF
TRBJ1-2 | few | - | TRBV30 | TGTGCCTGGAGCGTAATTGGCGGGAGTATGGGCTACACCTTC | CAWSVIGGSMGYTF
TRBJ1-1 | once | - | TRBV6-5 | TGTGCCAGCAGTTCATGGGGGCTGAACACTGAAGCTTTCTTT | CASSSWGLNTEAFF